Following are 14 T cell receptor beta chains from one sample sequenced in a study of T cell clonality in common variable immunodeficiency (dated by TCRdb to between 2014 and 2017). The library was built by means of the immunoSEQ multiplex PCR assay. Not all clones reach the TCRdb copy of this immuneACCESS table, which keeps in-frame sequences only. Checked studies attribute under half of the gap to unresolved V genes and leave the rest unexplained. The table puts some 39,000 clones in this sample, none counted just once. The ten largest account for around 1.5% of the sample. Sequencing was performed on peripheral blood mononuclear cells. All receptors derive from a person between 18 and 69 years old in good health.

In this sample, this clone turned up many times. The read gets to within 3 residues of the CDR3 end, and the germline J gene fills in the rest. This chain connects TRBV10-3 to TRBJ2-3; 9 bases are a match to TRBD2. The CDR3 extends over 16 amino acids. Germline-derived CDR1 and CDR2 are ENHRY and SYGVKD. V lost 4 bases and J lost 4; bases outside the gene matches: 9. CDR3 residues: CAISGLAGLGADTQYF. The DNA read from the CDR3 is TGTGCCATCAGTGGGCTAGCGGGATTGGGTGCAGATACG.

Ten or more counts support this clone. The read finishes 3 residues shy of the CDR3 end, and the germline J gene is used to complete it. The rearrangement joins TRBV20-1 to TRBJ1-1; 9 bases fit TRBD1. With 6 bases clipped from V and 5 bases from J, the junction kept 10 bases outside the gene matches. The germline gives CDR1 DFQATT, CDR2 SNEGSKA (reference sequence). The CDR3 is made up of 14 amino acids. The CDR3 loop reads CSALPGQGITEAFF. The sequenced part of the CDR3 DNA is TGCAGTGCCCTACCGGGACAGGGTATTACTGAA.

This clone has at least ten counts. The read terminates 3 residues ahead of where the CDR3 ends, so the germline J gene completes it. The chain uses TRBV30 and TRBJ2-2; TRBD1 matches 7 bases. This CDR3 contains 14 residues. Germline values: CDR1 GTSNPN, CDR2 SVGIG (reference sequence). The V and J ends lost 5 bases and 0 bases, in that order; junction bases with no gene match: 3. This CDR3 reads CAWGQGANTGELFF. The sequenced CDR3 bases are TGTGCCTGGGGTCAGGGGGCGAACACCGGGGAG. The complete variable domain, with remaining parts taken from reference TRBV30 and TRBJ2-2, reads SQTIHQWPATLVQPVGSPLSLECTVEGTSNPNLYWYRQAAGRGLQLLFYSVGIGQISSEVPQNLSASRPQDRQFILSSKKLLLSDSGFYLCAWGQGANTGELFFGEGSRLTVL.

In this sample, this clone turned up a few times. The read ends 3 residues shy of where the CDR3 ends; the end is completed using the germline J gene. The chain is built from TRBV19 and TRBJ1-3; perhaps TRBD1 as D (6 bases). Per the germline V gene, CDR1 is LNHDA and CDR2 is SQIVND (reference sequence). The CDR3 loop spans 14 amino acids. V lost 3 bases, J lost 7 bases, and 13 bases lay in between. This CDR3 reads CASSMSSGANTIYF. The CDR3 bases that were read are TGTGCCAGTAGTATGTCCTCAGGGGCCAACACC.

This clone was recorded a few times. The read ends 3 residues early relative to the CDR3; the germline J gene fills the gap. The gene calls are TRBV11-2 and TRBJ2-1; 10 bases align to TRBD2. The CDR3 totals 15 residues. CDR1 is SGHAT, CDR2 FQNNGV, per germline. J gave up 4 bases and V 4 bases, and 4 bases lay outside the gene matches. Incomplete CDR3 DNA: TGTGCCAGCAGCTCCGGGACTAGCGTATACAATGAG. Protein: CASSSGTSVYNE. In full, the CDR3 is CASSSGTSVYNEQFF.

A remark on this clone: With the read ending 3 residues before the CDR3 end, the germline J gene is used to fill in that end. V usage is TRBV18 and J usage is TRBJ1-5, with D unresolved. Germline assignment: CDR1 KGHSH and CDR2 LQKENI. V was clipped by 1 base and J by 7 bases, with 8 bases between them. The CDR3 runs to 13 residues. The sequenced CDR3 bases are TGTGCCAGCTCACCACAGGGTGCCCAGCCC. Translation: CASSPQGAQP. The entire CDR3 is CASSPQGAQPQHF. The full variable domain, rest sourced from reference TRBV18 and TRBJ1-5, is NAGVMQNPRHLVRRRGQEARLRCSPMKGHSHVYWYRQLPEEGLKFMVYLQKENIIDESGMPKERFSAEFPKEGPSILRIQQVVRGDSAAYFCASSPQGAQPQHFGDGTRLSIL.

On this clone itself: The missing CDR3 end, 3 residues past where the read stops, is filled in from the germline J gene. The V call is TRBV7-2, the J call TRBJ1-2; D unresolved. This CDR3 has 14 residues. Germline V gene data show CDR1 as SGHTA and CDR2 as FQGNSA. The DNA read from the CDR3 is TGTGCCAGCAGCTTAGTGGGCAGCACAGATACC. Its translation is CASSLVGSTDT. The full CDR3 is CASSLVGSTDTYTF.

Points on this clone: The read halts 3 residues ahead of the CDR3 end, with the missing end drawn from the germline J gene. V gene TRBV19 combines with J gene TRBJ1-5; tentative D call: TRBD1 (5 bases). The germline V and J ends were trimmed by 5 bases and 2 bases, with 16 bases remaining between them. The germline V gene encodes CDR1 LNHDA and CDR2 SQIVND (reference sequence). The CDR3 contains 16 residues. CDR3 bases read: TGTGCCAGTAGTTTTAGAAGGGGTCAGGGCAATCAGCCC. Its translation: CASSFRRGQGNQP. In full, the CDR3 reads CASSFRRGQGNQPQHF.

This clone has at least ten counts. The read is 3 residues too short to cover the CDR3 end, so that end is filled in from the germline J gene. V is TRBV7-6 and J is TRBJ2-1, with D hard to call. Germline V gene lookup returns CDR1 SGHVS and CDR2 FNYEAQ. Trimming left V 5 bases short and J 2 bases short, with 19 bases between. CDR3 length equals 17 residues. The DNA read from the CDR3 is TGTGCCAGCAGCGCACTCCCTGGTCAGGCCACCTACAATGAG. Its translation is CASSALPGQATYNE. The CDR3 in its entirety is CASSALPGQATYNEQFF.

This clone was seen ten or more times. The read ends 3 residues early relative to the CDR3; the germline J gene fills the gap. The chain recombines TRBV5-1 with TRBJ1-4, with 8 bases matching TRBD1. This CDR3 is 18 amino acids long. Germline assignment: CDR1 SGHRS and CDR2 YFSETQ. CDR3 region: CASSLVGSNRGSSRELFF. CDR3 DNA, as far as it was read: TGCGCCAGCAGCTTGGTGGGGTCCAACAGGGGGTCGTCCAGGGAA.

This clone was detected many times. The observed sequence ends 3 residues before the CDR3 terminus, with the missing tail filled in from the germline J gene. V gene TRBV5-5 combines with J gene TRBJ2-3; 7 nucleotides agree with TRBD1. Germline CDR1 reads SGHKS; CDR2 reads YYEKEE (reference sequence). This CDR3 region has 15 residues. The covered CDR3 bases are TGTGCCAGCAGCTTTTCGACAGGGAAAAGCCAGCCG. Translated, it gives CASSFSTGKSQP. The complete CDR3 sequence is CASSFSTGKSQPQYF.

There are many counts of this clone. The CDR3 extends 3 residues past the end of the read, so its final part is completed from the germline J gene. The V and J genes are TRBV15 and TRBJ2-5, with 12 bases identical to TRBD2. J gave up 2 bases and V 1 base, and 2 bases lay outside the gene matches. The germline V gene has CDR1 LNHNV and CDR2 YYDKDF (reference sequence). The CDR3 runs to 16 residues. CDR3 DNA, as far as it was read: TGTGCCACCAGCAGAGGGACTAGCGGGAATCAAGAGACC. This translates into CATSRGTSGNQET. The CDR3 reads in full as CATSRGTSGNQETQYF.

At least ten counts were recorded for this clone. Coverage ceases 3 residues before the CDR3 finishes, and the germline J gene fills in the end. The chain combines TRBV18 with TRBJ1-1; 8 bases map to TRBD1. This CDR3 comprises 13 residues. After removal of 2 bases from V and 6 bases from J, the junction contained 2 bases not matched to a gene. Germline CDR1 KGHSH, CDR2 LQKENI. CDR3 DNA (partial): TGTGCCAGCTCACCAACGACAGGGGCTGAA. Its translation: CASSPTTGAE. The whole CDR3 sequence is CASSPTTGAEAFF.

This clone came up many times. CDR3 DNA (partial): TGTGCCAGCAGCCATACTAGCGGCTCCTACGAG. This sequence encodes CASSHTSGSYE. The CDR3 reads in full as CASSHTSGSYEQYF. This chain connects TRBV7-2 to TRBJ2-7; 8 bases map to TRBD2. The read gets to within 3 residues of the CDR3 end, and the germline J gene fills in the rest. Germline lookup yields CDR1 SGHTA and CDR2 FQGNSA. This CDR3 comprises 14 residues. V lost 5 bases, J lost 0 bases, and 3 bases stayed unmatched.